This T cell receptor beta chain appears in the sequencing data of a study of blood T cell repertoires in COVID-19. Looking at the study overall: Researchers got acute and convalescent COVID-19 samples from the United States, Italy and Spain. The cDNA or gDNA used as material had been derived from T cells, B-cell-depleted T cells, or PBMCs.

Germline-derived CDR1 and CDR2 are LNHDA and SQIVND (reference sequence). Trimming took 5 bases from V and 2 from J, leaving 12 bases between them. The CDR3 consists of 14 residues. Only one count was recorded for this clone. Original methodology: By means of reference gene primer amplification, nucleated cell counts were estimated. Generated by immunoSEQ multiplex PCR, the TCRdb table keeps only in-frame clones and is missing some. V and J calls and clone size are those listed in that table; D and trimming were worked out from the DNA. The table records roughly 380,000 clones, more than 65% of them present only once.

The chain uses TRBV19 and TRBJ1-1, with D possibly TRBD1 on 6 matching bases. The clonotype was recovered from a human donor with acute or convalescent COVID-19. The donor label of this sample is uncertain. The sequenced sample consisted of peripheral blood. CDR3 in amino acids: CASSEDSRNTEAFF. In DNA form, the CDR3 reads TGTGCCAGTAGTGAGGACAGCCGAAACACTGAAGCTTTCTTT.